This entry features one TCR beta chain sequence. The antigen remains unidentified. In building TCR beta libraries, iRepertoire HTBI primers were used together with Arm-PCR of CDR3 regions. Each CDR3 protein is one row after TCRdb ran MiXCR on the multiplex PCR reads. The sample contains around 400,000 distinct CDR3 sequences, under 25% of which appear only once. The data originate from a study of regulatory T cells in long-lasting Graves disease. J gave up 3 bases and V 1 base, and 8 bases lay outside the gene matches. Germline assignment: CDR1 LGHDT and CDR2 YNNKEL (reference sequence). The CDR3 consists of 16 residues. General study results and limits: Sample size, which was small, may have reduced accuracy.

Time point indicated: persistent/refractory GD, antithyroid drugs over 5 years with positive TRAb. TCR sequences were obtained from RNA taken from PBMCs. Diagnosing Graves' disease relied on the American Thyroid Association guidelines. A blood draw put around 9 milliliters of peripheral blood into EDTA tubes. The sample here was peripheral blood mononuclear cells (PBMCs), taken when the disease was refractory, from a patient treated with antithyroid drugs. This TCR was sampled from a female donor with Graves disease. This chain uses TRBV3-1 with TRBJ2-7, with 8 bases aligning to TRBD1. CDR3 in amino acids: CASSQASGTGLYEQYF. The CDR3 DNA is TGTGCCAGCAGCCAAGCTTCTGGGACAGGACTCTACGAGCAGTACTTC.